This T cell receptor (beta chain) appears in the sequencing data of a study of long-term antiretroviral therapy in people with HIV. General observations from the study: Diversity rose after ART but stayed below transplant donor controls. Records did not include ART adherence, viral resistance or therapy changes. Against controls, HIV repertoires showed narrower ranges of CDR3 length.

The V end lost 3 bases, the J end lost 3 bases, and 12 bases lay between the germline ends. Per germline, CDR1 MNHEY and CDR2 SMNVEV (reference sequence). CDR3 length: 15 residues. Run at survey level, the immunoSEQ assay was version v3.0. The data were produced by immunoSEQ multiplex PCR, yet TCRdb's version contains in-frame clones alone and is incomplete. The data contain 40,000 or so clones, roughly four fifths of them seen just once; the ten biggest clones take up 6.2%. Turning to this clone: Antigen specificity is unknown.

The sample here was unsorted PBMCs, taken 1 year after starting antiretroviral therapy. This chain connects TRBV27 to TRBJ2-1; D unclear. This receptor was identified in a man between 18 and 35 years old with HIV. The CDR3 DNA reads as TGTGCCAGCAGTTTTATGTCACTTCACTACAATGAGCAGTTCTTC. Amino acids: CASSFMSLHYNEQFF.